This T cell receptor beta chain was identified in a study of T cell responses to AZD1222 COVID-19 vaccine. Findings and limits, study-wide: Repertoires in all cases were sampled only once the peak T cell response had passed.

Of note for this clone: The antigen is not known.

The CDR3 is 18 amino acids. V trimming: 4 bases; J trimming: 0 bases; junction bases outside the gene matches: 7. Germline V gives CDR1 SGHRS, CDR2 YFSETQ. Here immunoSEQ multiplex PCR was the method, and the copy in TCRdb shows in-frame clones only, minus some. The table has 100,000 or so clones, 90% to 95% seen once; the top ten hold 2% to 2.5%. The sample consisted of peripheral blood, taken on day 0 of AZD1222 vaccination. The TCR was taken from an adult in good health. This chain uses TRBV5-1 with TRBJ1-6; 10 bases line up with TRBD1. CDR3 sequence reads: CASSPQTGGYSYNSPLHF. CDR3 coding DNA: TGCGCCAGCAGCCCTCAGACAGGGGGCTACTCCTATAATTCACCCCTCCACTTT.